This T cell receptor (beta chain) was identified during a study of CD8 T cells in Susac syndrome. The T cells that were sequenced for TCR beta were CD8+ and CD4+ cells from blood. Matching for age and sex applied to the controls, who were healthy donors. Negative isolation was used for CD8+ and CD4+ T cells and FACS enrichment for TEMRA cells. V shed 5 bases and J shed 3 bases, with 16 bases lying between them. This CDR3 comprises 14 residues. Looked up from germline, CDR1 is GTSNPN and CDR2 is SVGIG (reference sequence). Reverse transcription of about 0.5 to 1 ug RNA was carried out with random hexamers. A multiplex approach, immunoSEQ multiplex PCR, amplified TCR beta CDR3 across 54 Vbeta and 13 Jbeta. TCRdb reprocessed the immunoSEQ multiplex PCR reads with MiXCR, giving one entry per CDR3 protein. The data contain approximately 75,000 distinct CDR3 sequences, around 95% of them seen just once; the ten biggest clones take up 0.2% to 0.25%.

The sequenced material came from CD8+ T cells from PBMCs. This clonotype was obtained from a human donor in good health. The chain recombines TRBV30 with TRBJ2-5, with D perhaps TRBD1 (6 bases). CDR3 region: CAWSPGTPEETQYF. CDR3 bases: TGTGCCTGGTCCCCCGGGACACCGGAAGAGACCCAGTACTTC.